The 8 T cell receptor beta chains given below trace back to one sample, sequenced in a study of OX40 agonist ivuxolimab in advanced cancers. Library preparation used the immunoSEQ multiplex PCR assay. The source is immuneACCESS, and TCRdb retained only in-frame sequences with V and J called. Part of the clones is not carried over; for the studies checked, unresolved V genes explain less than half of this, and the remainder is unexplained. The sample yields 39,000 or so clones; 75% to 90% were counted once. Clones ranked in the top ten supply 12% of the sample. Specimen: CD4+ or CD8+ T cells sorted from blood, collected in a trial of the OX40 agonist ivuxolimab. All receptors derive from an adult with an advanced solid tumor such as melanoma, head and neck, liver or kidney cancer.

The CDR3 spells CASSPPRGGSNYEQYF. CDR3 nucleotides: TGTGCCAGCAGCCCACCCAGGGGGGGGTCCAACTACGAGCAGTACTTC. J is TRBJ2-7 and V is TRBV28, with D possibly being TRBD1 or TRBD2 (7 bases each). The CDR3 is made up of 16 amino acids. Germline V gene data show CDR1 as MDHEN and CDR2 as SYDVKM. V lost 6 bases, J lost 3 bases, and 21 bases lay in between.

The gene calls are TRBV28 and TRBJ2-6; tentative D call: TRBD1 (6 bases). There are 17 residues in the CDR3. V was trimmed by 5 bases and J by 0 bases, leaving 14 bases between them. CDR1 MDHEN and CDR2 SYDVKM come from the germline V gene. In DNA form, the CDR3 reads TGTGCCAGCAGTATGGACAGATTTATCTCTGGGGCCAACGTCCTGACTTTC. Its translation: CASSMDRFISGANVLTF.

The genes are TRBV7-9 and TRBJ2-4; no definite D call. Trimming removed 4 bases from V and 0 bases from J, with 7 bases in between. The V gene's germline CDR1 is SEHNR and CDR2 FQNEAQ (reference sequence). The CDR3 extends over 14 amino acids. CDR3 sequence: CASSSSLAKNIQYF. DNA of the CDR3: TGTGCCAGCAGCTCCAGCCTAGCCAAAAACATTCAGTACTTC.

This clone came up once. The sample carries other DNA sequences with the same CDR3. V usage is TRBV6-5 and J usage is TRBJ2-7; weak D call: TRBD2 (5 bases). V dropped 2 bases and J dropped 7 bases, with 6 bases sitting between them. The CDR3 is made up of 11 amino acids. Germline CDR1 and CDR2: MNHEY and SVGAGI. CDR3 bases: TGTGCCAGCAGTTACGGCGGGGAGCAGTACTTC. It specifies CASSYGGEQYF.

The CDR3, as DNA: TGTGCCAGCAGCTTTAGGTGGGGGGCCCGGGAGACCCAGTACTTC. Translated: CASSFRWGARETQYF. The J gene is TRBJ2-5, the V gene TRBV7-8; either TRBD1 or TRBD2 may fit D (6 bases each). CDR1 SGHVS and CDR2 FQNEAQ come from the germline V gene. Trimming shortened V by 3 bases and J by 5 bases, and 16 bases separated the two germline ends. The length of the CDR3 is 15 residues.

V gene TRBV6-6 combines with J gene TRBJ1-1; D unresolved. Trimming stripped 4 bases from V and 5 bases from J, with 11 bases between. The CDR3 contains 13 residues. Germline V CDR1 and CDR2: MNHNY, SVGAGI (reference sequence). CDR3: CASSLEDLTEAFF. The CDR3 nucleotides read TGTGCCAGCAGTTTGGAGGATTTAACTGAAGCTTTCTTT.

The chain carries TRBV27 and TRBJ1-2; tentative D call: TRBD1 (5 bases). V lost 6 bases to trimming and J lost 8 bases, with 16 bases between them. CDR3 length: 13 amino acids. CDR1 and CDR2 (germline): MNHEY, SMNVEV (reference sequence). Here the CDR3 reads CASSSWRDEGYTF. CDR3 DNA sequence: TGTGCCAGCAGCTCATGGAGGGACGAGGGCTACACCTTC.

The genes are TRBV19 and TRBJ1-1; TRBD1 matches 9 bases. J gave up 3 bases and V 5 bases, and 7 bases lay outside the gene matches. This CDR3 region has 15 residues. Looked up from germline, CDR1 is LNHDA and CDR2 is SQIVND (reference sequence). This CDR3 is CASSLPGQGHTEAFF. CDR3 sequence (DNA): TGTGCCAGTAGTCTGCCCGGACAGGGGCACACTGAAGCTTTCTTT.